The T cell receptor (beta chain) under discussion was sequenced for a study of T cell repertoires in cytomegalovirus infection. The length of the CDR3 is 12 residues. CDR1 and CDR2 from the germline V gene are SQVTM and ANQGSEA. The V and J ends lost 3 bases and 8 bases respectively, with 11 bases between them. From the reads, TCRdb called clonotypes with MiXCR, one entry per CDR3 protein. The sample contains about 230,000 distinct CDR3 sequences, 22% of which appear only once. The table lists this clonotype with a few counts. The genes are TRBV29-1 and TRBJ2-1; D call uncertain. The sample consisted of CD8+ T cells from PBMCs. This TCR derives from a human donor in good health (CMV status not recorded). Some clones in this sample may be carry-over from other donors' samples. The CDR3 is CSVDVFWDEQFF. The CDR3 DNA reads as TGCAGCGTTGATGTATTTTGGGATGAGCAGTTCTTC.